This is a list of T cell receptor beta chains from one sample in a study of low-dose radiotherapy and immunotherapy resistance in tumors. MiXCR, applied by TCRdb to the reads, yields one record per CDR3 protein. The sample has approximately 90,000 distinct CDR3 sequences, about 18% seen once. The source material was PBMCs, sampled before treatment. The receptors shown here come from a male donor with prostate cancer. CDR3s include the opening cysteine and the closing phenylalanine or tryptophan. D genes are given only for firm matches. Where a row states a size, it is once, few, many or the class of an expanded clone; other rows omit it.

V gene: TRBV20-1
D gene: TRBD1
J gene: TRBJ2-7
clone size: many
CDR3 protein: CSVEGATYEQYF
CDR3 DNA: TGCAGTGTTGAGGGGGCCACCTACGAGCAGTACTTC

V gene: TRBV23-1
D gene: TRBD1
J gene: TRBJ2-7
clone size: many
CDR3 protein: CASSLGTEPYEQYF
CDR3 DNA: TGCGCCAGCAGCCTCGGGACAGAGCCTTACGAGCAGTACTTC

V gene: TRBV10-3
D gene: TRBD1
J gene: TRBJ2-7
clone size: few
CDR3 protein: CAISGPGQGSYEQYF
CDR3 DNA: TGTGCCATCAGTGGGCCCGGACAGGGATCCTACGAGCAGTACTTC

V gene: TRBV15
D gene: TRBD2
J gene: TRBJ2-3
clone size: many
CDR3 protein: CATSKVGGTDTQYF
CDR3 DNA: TGTGCCACCAGCAAGGTCGGGGGGACAGATACGCAGTATTTT

V gene: TRBV5-6
D gene: TRBD2
J gene: TRBJ2-2
clone size: many
CDR3 protein: CASTRRGLAGGRNTGELFF
CDR3 DNA: TGTGCCAGCACACGAAGGGGACTAGCGGGGGGGCGGAACACCGGGGAGCTGTTTTTT

V gene: TRBV12-5
D gene: -
J gene: TRBJ2-5
clone size: -
CDR3 protein: CASGTTYQETQYF
CDR3 DNA: TGTGCTAGTGGTACTACGTATCAAGAGACCCAGTACTTC

V gene: TRBV9
D gene: -
J gene: TRBJ2-7
clone size: many
CDR3 protein: CASSVGSASSYEQYF
CDR3 DNA: TGTGCCAGCAGCGTGGGCAGCGCAAGCTCCTACGAGCAGTACTTC

V gene: TRBV3-1
D gene: -
J gene: TRBJ2-7
clone size: many
CDR3 protein: CASSQDSRGEQYF
CDR3 DNA: TGTGCCAGCAGCCAAGACTCAAGAGGCGAGCAGTACTTC

V gene: TRBV18
D gene: -
J gene: TRBJ1-2
clone size: many
CDR3 protein: CASSPSTGGIEAGYTF
CDR3 DNA: TGTGCCAGCTCCCCGTCTACCGGGGGGATTGAAGCTGGCTACACCTTC

V gene: TRBV20-1
D gene: TRBD2
J gene: TRBJ2-1
clone size: many
CDR3 protein: CSVDSGGAYEQFF
CDR3 DNA: TGCAGTGTTGATAGCGGGGGGGCGTACGAGCAGTTCTTC

V gene: TRBV5-5
D gene: -
J gene: TRBJ2-7
clone size: many
CDR3 protein: CASSLGQRTEQYF
CDR3 DNA: TGTGCCAGCAGCTTAGGACAGAGGACCGAGCAGTACTTC

V gene: TRBV7-2
D gene: -
J gene: TRBJ1-5
clone size: many
CDR3 protein: CASSLGTWGNQPQHF
CDR3 DNA: TGTGCCAGCAGCCTGGGTACTTGGGGCAATCAGCCCCAGCATTTT

V gene: TRBV29-1
D gene: -
J gene: TRBJ1-1
clone size: many
CDR3 protein: CSVERDLNTEAFF
CDR3 DNA: TGCAGCGTTGAACGGGACTTGAACACTGAAGCTTTCTTT

V gene: TRBV6-2/TRBV6-3
D gene: -
J gene: TRBJ1-6
clone size: -
CDR3 protein: CASRERSTNSPLHF
CDR3 DNA: TGTGCCAGCAGGGAAAGGAGCACAAATTCACCCCTCCACTTT

V gene: TRBV7-8
D gene: -
J gene: TRBJ2-2
clone size: many
CDR3 protein: CASSFWGELFF
CDR3 DNA: TGTGCCAGCAGCTTCTGGGGGGAGCTGTTTTTT

V gene: TRBV5-1
D gene: -
J gene: TRBJ2-7
clone size: many
CDR3 protein: CASSFGGQNEQYF
CDR3 DNA: TGCGCCAGCAGCTTTGGGGGGCAGAACGAGCAGTACTTC

V gene: TRBV7-9
D gene: -
J gene: TRBJ1-5
clone size: many
CDR3 protein: CASSSGADQNQPQHF
CDR3 DNA: TGTGCCAGCAGCTCGGGGGCGGACCAAAATCAGCCCCAGCATTTT

V gene: TRBV6-2/TRBV6-3
D gene: -
J gene: TRBJ2-3
clone size: many
CDR3 protein: CASSDLLTGRDTQYF
CDR3 DNA: TGTGCCAGCAGTGACCTCCTGACAGGGAGGGATACGCAGTATTTT

V gene: TRBV5-1
D gene: -
J gene: TRBJ2-6
clone size: many
CDR3 protein: CATSTTSSGANVLTF
CDR3 DNA: TGCGCCACCTCCACAACGAGCTCTGGGGCCAACGTCCTGACTTTC

V gene: TRBV5-1
D gene: -
J gene: TRBJ2-7
clone size: many
CDR3 protein: CASRTVAGVDEQYF
CDR3 DNA: TGCGCCAGCAGAACAGTGGCAGGGGTCGACGAGCAGTACTTC

V gene: TRBV5-5
D gene: -
J gene: TRBJ1-5
clone size: few
CDR3 protein: CASSFPGQPQHF
CDR3 DNA: TGTGCCAGCAGCTTCCCCGGTCAGCCCCAGCATTTT

V gene: TRBV11-2
D gene: TRBD2
J gene: TRBJ2-3
clone size: many
CDR3 protein: CASRPLSGANTDTQYF
CDR3 DNA: TGTGCCAGCAGACCACTCAGCGGGGCGAACACAGATACGCAGTATTTT

V gene: TRBV19
D gene: -
J gene: TRBJ1-1
clone size: many
CDR3 protein: CASSAGYADTEAFF
CDR3 DNA: TGTGCCAGTAGTGCAGGGTATGCCGACACTGAAGCTTTCTTT

V gene: TRBV5-6
D gene: -
J gene: TRBJ2-3
clone size: many
CDR3 protein: CASSLKPYWTDTQYF
CDR3 DNA: TGTGCCAGCAGCCTTAAGCCGTACTGGACAGATACGCAGTATTTT

V gene: TRBV6-6
D gene: -
J gene: TRBJ1-2
clone size: many
CDR3 protein: CASSYSPGAWAF
CDR3 DNA: TGTGCCAGCAGTTACTCGCCGGGGGCGTGGGCCTTC

V gene: TRBV6-5
D gene: -
J gene: TRBJ1-2
clone size: many
CDR3 protein: CASSYQGDGYTF
CDR3 DNA: TGTGCCAGCTCCTATCAGGGTGATGGCTACACCTTC

V gene: TRBV29-1
D gene: TRBD1
J gene: TRBJ2-6
clone size: many
CDR3 protein: CSVGQGGANVLTF
CDR3 DNA: TGCAGCGTAGGACAGGGTGGGGCCAACGTCCTGACTTTC

V gene: TRBV5-6
D gene: -
J gene: TRBJ1-6
clone size: many
CDR3 protein: CASSSWSRVSPLHF
CDR3 DNA: TGTGCCAGCAGCTCATGGTCCCGGGTTTCACCCCTCCACTTT

V gene: TRBV2
D gene: -
J gene: TRBJ2-3
clone size: many
CDR3 protein: CASSDHGTDTQYF
CDR3 DNA: TGTGCCAGCAGTGATCACGGGACAGATACGCAGTATTTT

V gene: TRBV4-1
D gene: -
J gene: TRBJ1-6
clone size: many
CDR3 protein: CASSQLSRNSPLHF
CDR3 DNA: TGCGCCAGCAGCCAACTATCAAGGAATTCACCCCTCCACTTT

V gene: TRBV5-1
D gene: TRBD1
J gene: TRBJ2-6
clone size: few
CDR3 protein: CASSLDRGTSGANVLTF
CDR3 DNA: TGTGCCAGCAGCTTGGACAGGGGAACTTCTGGGGCCAACGTCCTGACTTTC

V gene: TRBV7-9
D gene: -
J gene: TRBJ1-3
clone size: many
CDR3 protein: CASTPGGSGNTIYF
CDR3 DNA: TGTGCCAGCACTCCTGGGGGGTCTGGAAACACCATATATTTT

V gene: TRBV9
D gene: TRBD2
J gene: TRBJ2-1
clone size: -
CDR3 protein: CASSVDWRGSYNEQFF
CDR3 DNA: TGTGCCAGCAGCGTAGATTGGCGGGGGAGCTACAATGAGCAGTTCTTC

V gene: TRBV19
D gene: -
J gene: TRBJ2-7
clone size: many
CDR3 protein: CASTTGRYEQYF
CDR3 DNA: TGTGCCAGTACCACCGGCCGATACGAGCAGTACTTC

V gene: TRBV6-1
D gene: -
J gene: TRBJ1-4
clone size: many
CDR3 protein: CASSEDRREKLFF
CDR3 DNA: TGTGCCAGCAGTGAAGACAGGCGCGAAAAACTGTTTTTT

V gene: TRBV6-6
D gene: TRBD2
J gene: TRBJ2-2
clone size: many
CDR3 protein: CASSRSTSPPRYTGELFF
CDR3 DNA: TGTGCCAGCAGTCGCTCGACTAGCCCACCCCGGTACACCGGGGAGCTGTTTTTT

V gene: TRBV7-9
D gene: TRBD2
J gene: TRBJ2-1
clone size: many
CDR3 protein: CASSRTSGGAGEQFF
CDR3 DNA: TGTGCCAGCAGCCGGACTAGCGGGGGGGCAGGGGAGCAGTTCTTC

V gene: TRBV5-3
D gene: TRBD2
J gene: TRBJ2-2
clone size: many
CDR3 protein: CASTPRLAGGTGELFF
CDR3 DNA: TGTGCCAGCACCCCTCGACTAGCGGGGGGAACCGGGGAGCTGTTTTTT

V gene: TRBV25-1
D gene: -
J gene: TRBJ2-1
clone size: many
CDR3 protein: CASSELPDEQFF
CDR3 DNA: TGTGCCAGCAGTGAACTCCCCGATGAGCAGTTCTTC

V gene: TRBV24-1
D gene: TRBD1
J gene: TRBJ1-5
clone size: many
CDR3 protein: CATIGTGGTSNQPQHF
CDR3 DNA: TGTGCCACCATAGGGACAGGGGGCACGAGCAATCAGCCCCAGCATTTT

V gene: TRBV2
D gene: TRBD2
J gene: TRBJ2-1
clone size: many
CDR3 protein: CASKTSGGYNEQFF
CDR3 DNA: TGTGCCAGCAAAACTAGCGGGGGATACAATGAGCAGTTCTTC

V gene: TRBV19
D gene: TRBD2
J gene: TRBJ2-1
clone size: few
CDR3 protein: CASSKSSGGPVQFF
CDR3 DNA: TGTGCCAGTAGTAAGTCTAGCGGGGGACCGGTGCAGTTCTTC

V gene: TRBV3-1
D gene: TRBD1
J gene: TRBJ2-3
clone size: many
CDR3 protein: CASGQGAIDTQYF
CDR3 DNA: TGTGCCAGCGGACAGGGGGCAATAGATACGCAGTATTTT

V gene: TRBV6-1
D gene: -
J gene: TRBJ2-5
clone size: many
CDR3 protein: CASSAPYREQETQYF
CDR3 DNA: TGTGCCAGCAGTGCACCATACAGGGAGCAAGAGACCCAGTACTTC

V gene: TRBV5-8
D gene: -
J gene: TRBJ2-3
clone size: many
CDR3 protein: CATPKGPADTQYF
CDR3 DNA: TGTGCCACCCCGAAGGGGCCGGCAGATACGCAGTATTTT

V gene: TRBV29-1
D gene: -
J gene: TRBJ2-6
clone size: once
CDR3 protein: CSVGKTSGANVLTF
CDR3 DNA: TGCAGCGTTGGTAAGACCTCTGGGGCCAACGTCCTGACTTTC

V gene: TRBV3-1
D gene: TRBD1
J gene: TRBJ1-1
clone size: many
CDR3 protein: CASSQASDRGEAFF
CDR3 DNA: TGTGCCAGCAGCCAAGCAAGCGACAGGGGGGAAGCTTTCTTT

V gene: TRBV6-2/TRBV6-3
D gene: -
J gene: TRBJ2-1
clone size: many
CDR3 protein: CAIGGGGGIYNEQFF
CDR3 DNA: TGTGCCATTGGGGGAGGAGGGGGGATCTACAATGAGCAGTTCTTC

V gene: TRBV10-1
D gene: -
J gene: TRBJ2-2
clone size: many
CDR3 protein: CASSNGRSVGELFF
CDR3 DNA: TGCGCCAGCAGTAATGGGCGTTCGGTCGGGGAGCTGTTTTTT